A selection of T cell receptor beta chains follows, all from one sample in a study of cytomegalovirus exposure and HLA in healthy donors. Produced via immunoSEQ multiplex PCR; TCRdb's table is partial and in-frame only. The data show fewer than 150,000 clones, about nine tenths seen once. Sequenced sample: PBMCs. Receptors were obtained from a man younger than 35 in good health and CMV-seronegative. Both conserved end residues are part of each CDR3. Fields, in order: V gene, J gene, D gene, clone size, CDR3 DNA, CDR3 protein. The D gene is left open where the match is weak. A clone size is listed for some rows: how often the clone was seen (once, few, many), or a class if it is expanded.

TRBV7-8	TRBJ2-1	TRBD2	once	TGTGCCAGCAGCTTAGGAGCGGGGGGGAACTACAATGAGCAGTTCTTC	CASSLGAGGNYNEQFF
TRBV25-1	TRBJ2-1	.	.	TGTGCCAGCAGTGAAACGTATCGGGGGAATGAGCAGTTCTTC	CASSETYRGNEQFF
TRBV5-6	TRBJ1-2	.	.	TGTGCCAGCAGCTTGTGGCCAGCGGGCCAGCTAGATGGCTACACCTTC	CASSLWPAGQLDGYTF
TRBV7-9	TRBJ2-3	TRBD2	.	TGTGCCAGCAGCCCGGGACTAGCGGGAGGGCCCACAGATACGCAGTATTTT	CASSPGLAGGPTDTQYF
TRBV11-3	TRBJ2-3	TRBD2	.	TGTGCCAGCAGCTCCTCCGGGACTAGCGGGTTCAGGCAGTATTTT	CASSSSGTSGFRQYF
TRBV25-1	TRBJ2-4	.	.	TGTGCCAGCAGTGGCGGGATCTTAGCCAAAAACATTCAGTACTTC	CASSGGILAKNIQYF
TRBV2	TRBJ2-7	TRBD1	once	TGTGCCAGCAGTGCGTACGGGACAGCCGCAACTGAGCAGTACTTC	CASSAYGTAATEQYF
TRBV2	TRBJ1-5	TRBD1	few	TGTGCCAGCAGTGGGGACAGTAATCAGCCCCAGCATTTT	CASSGDSNQPQHF
TRBV4-3	TRBJ2-7	TRBD1	.	TGCGCCAGCAGCCAAGATGGGATAGGACAGGGTAATTTATACGAGCAGTACTTC	CASSQDGIGQGNLYEQYF
TRBV14	TRBJ2-1	TRBD2	.	TGTGCCAGCAGCTCTCTAGCGGGAGGGCCTGGGAATGAGCAGTTCTTC	CASSSLAGGPGNEQFF
TRBV4-3	TRBJ2-2	.	.	TGCGCCAGCAGCTCGACCTATACGGGCAGGGGCAACACCGGGGAGCTGTTTTTT	CASSSTYTGRGNTGELFF
TRBV28	TRBJ2-1	TRBD1	.	TGTGCCAGCAGACAAACAGGGGGCAGGCCCTACAATGAGCAGTTCTTC	CASRQTGGRPYNEQFF
TRBV11-3	TRBJ2-3	TRBD2	.	TGTGCCAGCAGCTCCCGGGCTAGCGGGGATACGCAGTATTTT	CASSSRASGDTQYF
TRBV4-3	TRBJ1-2	.	once	TGCGCCAGCAGCCAAGCTAACAGGAACTATGGCTACACCTTC	CASSQANRNYGYTF
TRBV7-6	TRBJ2-3	TRBD1	.	TGTGCCAGCAGCCAGGACAGGAAGAGGACCACAGATACGCAGTATTTT	CASSQDRKRTTDTQYF
TRBV7-9	TRBJ2-7	TRBD2	.	TGTGCCAGCAGCCACGCGGGACTAGCGGACTACGAGCAGTACTTC	CASSHAGLADYEQYF
TRBV7-9	TRBJ2-6	.	.	.	CASSTSGSGANVLTF
TRBV2	TRBJ2-2	.	.	TGTGCCAGCAGGCTTGCCAGGGAGAACACCGGGGAGCTGTTTTTT	CASRLARENTGELFF
TRBV9	TRBJ2-3	TRBD2	.	TGTGCCAGCAGCGTAGTGAGTAGCGGGGGCCCTACAGATACGCAGTATTTT	CASSVVSSGGPTDTQYF
TRBV7-9	TRBJ2-3	TRBD2	.	TGTGCCAGCAGCTCTAGGACCGGGAGGGGTTATACGCAGTATTTT	CASSSRTGRGYTQYF
TRBV28	TRBJ1-4	.	.	TGTGCCAGTTCGGACAGTAGACGGGAAAAACTGTTTTTT	CASSDSRREKLFF
TRBV7-9	TRBJ2-3	TRBD2	.	TGTGCCAGCAGCCGACGGGGGGGAAGCACAGATACGCAGTATTTT	CASSRRGGSTDTQYF
TRBV6-1	TRBJ1-3	.	.	TGTGCCAGCAGGAAAGGGGACTACTCTGGAAACACCATATATTTT	CASRKGDYSGNTIYF
TRBV14	TRBJ2-6	.	.	TGTGCCAGCAGCCAATTAGGGGCAGGGGCCAACGTCCTGACTTTC	CASSQLGAGANVLTF
TRBV16	TRBJ1-5	TRBD1	.	TGTGCCAGCAGCCAATTTAACGGGACAGGGATTCAGCCCCAGCATTTT	CASSQFNGTGIQPQHF
TRBV5-1	TRBJ2-5	.	.	TGCGCCAGCAGCGTCGACAGGTCAGAGACCCAGTACTTC	CASSVDRSETQYF
TRBV29-1	TRBJ2-1	TRBD2	.	TGCAGCACTAAGGCAACTAGCGGGTTCTCCTACAATGAGCAGTTCTTC	CSTKATSGFSYNEQFF
TRBV12-2	TRBJ1-5	.	.	TGTGCAAGTCGCTTAGCGACAGAAAATCAGCCCCAGCATTTT	CASRLATENQPQHF
TRBV5-1	TRBJ1-3	.	.	TGCGCCAGCAGCCAACAGGGAGACTCTGGAAACACCATATATTTT	CASSQQGDSGNTIYF
TRBV18	TRBJ1-1	TRBD1	few	TGTGCCAGCTCACCAAGACAGGGAATGAACACTGAAGCTTTCTTT	CASSPRQGMNTEAFF
TRBV7-7	TRBJ2-1	.	.	TGTGCCAGCAGCTTAACACGGAGCAATGAGCAGTTCTTC	CASSLTRSNEQFF
TRBV9	TRBJ1-4	TRBD1	few	TGTGCCAGCAGCGTAGGGACAGGGGGAAGTGAAAAACTGTTTTTT	CASSVGTGGSEKLFF
TRBV30	TRBJ2-7	TRBD1	.	TGTGCCTGCTTAGGGGACAGGGAATACGAGCAGTACTTC	CACLGDREYEQYF
TRBV4-2	TRBJ2-7	TRBD1	.	TGTGCCAGCAGCCACCTGGGACAGTTCACCTCCTACGAGCAGTACTTC	CASSHLGQFTSYEQYF
TRBV5-4	TRBJ2-7	TRBD1	.	TGTGCCAGCAGCTCAAAGGGACAGAGTTCCTACGAGCAGTACTTC	CASSSKGQSSYEQYF
TRBV6-1	TRBJ1-4	.	.	TGTGCCAGCAGTGTTTACATCAACAGTGCAACTAATGAAAAACTGTTTTTT	CASSVYINSATNEKLFF
TRBV2	TRBJ2-6	.	.	TGTGCCAGCCGCCTGGGGGGGGCCCTCTCTGGGGCCAACGTCCTGACTTTC	CASRLGGALSGANVLTF
TRBV5-1	TRBJ1-1	TRBD1	.	TGCGCCAGCAGCACGATAGGGGGCGGGGACGCTGAAGCTTTCTTT	CASSTIGGGDAEAFF
TRBV28	TRBJ1-1	.	once	TGTGCCAGCAGTTTATCAGGAGGGACTGAAGCTTTCTTT	CASSLSGGTEAFF
TRBV30	TRBJ1-2	TRBD1	.	TGTGCCTGGAGTGTTAGACAGGGGCATGGCTACACCTTC	CAWSVRQGHGYTF
TRBV10-1	TRBJ2-2	.	few	TGCGCCAGCAGTGAAGGGACAAGGTTCGGGGAGCTGTTTTTT	CASSEGTRFGELFF
TRBV4-3	TRBJ2-7	.	.	TGCGCCAGCAGCCAAGATCTTTTCTACGAGCAGTACTTC	CASSQDLFYEQYF
TRBV9	TRBJ2-5	.	.	TGTGCCAGCAGCGTAGCTGAAGGCAGGGTTGAGACCCAGTACTTC	CASSVAEGRVETQYF
TRBV19	TRBJ1-2	TRBD1	.	TGTGCCAGTCGGTCGACAGGGGCCCAAATTGGCTACACCTTC	CASRSTGAQIGYTF
TRBV11-2	TRBJ2-1	TRBD2	.	TGTGCCAGCAGCCGAGGACTAGCGGAGGCGACCTACAATGAGCAGTTCTTC	CASSRGLAEATYNEQFF
TRBV6-1	TRBJ2-3	TRBD1	.	TGTGCCAGCAGTGGGAGGAACAGGGGGCGGTGGTCGAATACGCAGTATTTT	CASSGRNRGRWSNTQYF
TRBV6-4	TRBJ2-3	.	.	TGTGCCAGCAGTGACTCTCCCAGCACTACGGCAGATACGCAGTATTTT	CASSDSPSTTADTQYF
TRBV4-1	TRBJ1-3	TRBD1	.	TGCGCCAGCAGCCTCACAGGGGGCAGCTCTGGAAACACCATATATTTT	CASSLTGGSSGNTIYF
TRBV18	TRBJ1-2	.	.	TGTGCCAGCTCACCTATTCCACAAGGGAGCGGGTATGGCTACACCTTC	CASSPIPQGSGYGYTF
TRBV28	TRBJ2-7	TRBD1	.	TGTGCCAGTACTAGCTCCGGGACAGGGGATTACGAGCAGTACTTC	CASTSSGTGDYEQYF